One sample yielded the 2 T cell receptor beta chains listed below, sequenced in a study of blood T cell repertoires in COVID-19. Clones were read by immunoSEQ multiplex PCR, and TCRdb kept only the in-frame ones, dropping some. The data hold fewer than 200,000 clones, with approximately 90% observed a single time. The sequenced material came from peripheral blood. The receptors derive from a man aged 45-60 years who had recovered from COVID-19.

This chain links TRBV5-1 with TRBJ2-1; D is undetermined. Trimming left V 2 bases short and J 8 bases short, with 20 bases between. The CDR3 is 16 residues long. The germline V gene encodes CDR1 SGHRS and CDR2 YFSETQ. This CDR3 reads CASSFSPRSPLDEQFF. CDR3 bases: TGCGCCAGCAGCTTTTCCCCCCGCAGTCCTTTGGATGAGCAGTTCTTC.

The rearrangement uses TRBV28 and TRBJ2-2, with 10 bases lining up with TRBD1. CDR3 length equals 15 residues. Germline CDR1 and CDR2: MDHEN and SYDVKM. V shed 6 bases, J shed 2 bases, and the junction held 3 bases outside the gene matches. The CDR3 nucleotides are TGTGCCAGCAGCACGACAGGGGGCAACACCGGGGAGCTGTTTTTT. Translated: CASSTTGGNTGELFF.